This T cell receptor (beta chain) was identified in a study of cytomegalovirus exposure and HLA in healthy donors. The PCR had 60 Vbeta and 13 Jbeta primers. Using immunoSEQ multiplex PCR, the repertoire was profiled, and TCRdb retains in-frame clones only, with some absent. This table has some 150,000 clones, roughly 70% appearing once. CDR1 and CDR2 from the germline V gene are SGHDN and FVKESK. V lost 3 bases to trimming and J lost 0 bases, with 10 bases between them. CDR3 length equals 15 residues. Material for sequencing was PBMCs. This clonotype was sampled from a woman younger than 45 in good health and CMV-seronegative. The chain couples TRBV14 to TRBJ2-3; D perhaps matches TRBD2 (5 bases). CDR3 sequence (DNA): TGTGCCAGCAGCCACGGCGGGTTGAGCACAGATACGCAGTATTTT. This sequence encodes CASSHGGLSTDTQYF.